The sequence of this T cell receptor (beta chain) was determined in a study of cytomegalovirus exposure and HLA in healthy donors. Study-wide findings and caveats: A later look showed TCR association rates differing by HLA locus, highest for DRB1 and lowest for HLA-C. The classifier, whose performance was assessed in both the original and validation cohorts, reportedly diagnosed cytomegalovirus status with high specificity and sensitivity. Specificity for CMV antigens was confirmed in vitro for a few of the CMV-associated chains.

Use of 60 Vbeta and 13 Jbeta primers characterized the PCR. Assay used: immunoSEQ multiplex PCR; TCRdb lists only in-frame clones, some missing. The sample carries more than 90,000 clones, roughly 82% recorded once. The CDR3 length is 15 residues. V was pared by 5 bases and J by 3 bases, with 10 bases of the junction left unmatched. On this clone: Antigen specificity is unknown.

The sequencing input was PBMCs. The sequence derives from a man in his fifties or sixties in good health and CMV-seronegative. The genes are TRBV23-1 and TRBJ2-7; 7 bases align to TRBD1. TRBV23-1 is an open reading frame, and its role is uncertain. The CDR3 coding sequence is TGCGCCAGCAGTTATTACCGGGACAGTATCTACGAGCAGTACTTC. This translates into CASSYYRDSIYEQYF.